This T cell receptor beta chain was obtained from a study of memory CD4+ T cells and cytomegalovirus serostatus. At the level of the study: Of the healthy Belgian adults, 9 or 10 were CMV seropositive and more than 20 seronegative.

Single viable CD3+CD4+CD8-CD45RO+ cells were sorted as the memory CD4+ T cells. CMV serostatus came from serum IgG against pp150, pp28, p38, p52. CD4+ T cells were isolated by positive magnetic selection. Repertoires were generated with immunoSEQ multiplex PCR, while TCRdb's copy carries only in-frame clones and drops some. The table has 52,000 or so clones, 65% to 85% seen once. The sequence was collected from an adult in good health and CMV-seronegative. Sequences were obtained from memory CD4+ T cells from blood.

CDR3 residues: CAWSYPAPGAEAFF. CDR3 DNA: TGTGCCTGGAGTTACCCAGCCCCGGGTGCTGAAGCTTTCTTT. The V gene is TRBV30, the J gene TRBJ1-1; D remains ambiguous. Germline values: CDR1 GTSNPN, CDR2 SVGIG (reference sequence). V was pared by 2 bases and J by 6 bases, with 16 bases between. The length of the CDR3 is 14 residues.